This T cell receptor (beta chain) was identified in a study of cytomegalovirus exposure and HLA in healthy donors. Broader study findings: In vitro experiments confirmed that three CMV-associated chains were specific for CMV antigens. The authors reported that TCR beta sequences could predict HLA-A and HLA-B alleles. These predictions were accurate for most subjects in the first cohort.

The V and J ends lost 4 bases and 4 bases respectively, with 20 bases between them. Germline V gene lookup returns CDR1 SGHTS and CDR2 YDEGEE. The CDR3 has 16 residues. Worth noting for this clone: Its antigen remains unknown.

A multiplex PCR was run with 60 Vbeta primers and 13 Jbeta primers. The protocol was immunoSEQ multiplex PCR, while the TCRdb copy is restricted to in-frame clones and leaves out a portion. The sample has about 120,000 clones; 70% to 75% are singletons. This receptor was taken from a woman in her forties in good health and CMV-seronegative. The rearrangement uses TRBV5-8 and TRBJ2-5; possibly TRBD2 for D (6 bases). Material: PBMCs. The CDR3 nucleotides read TGTGCCAGCAGCGGGGGGATTACTAGCTTTCTAGAGACCCAGTACTTC. This encodes CASSGGITSFLETQYF.